Listed here are 18 T cell receptor beta chains from one sample, sequenced in a study of cytomegalovirus exposure and HLA in healthy donors. PCR amplification relied on 60 Vbeta primers (plus 13 Jbeta primers). TCRdb's table, derived via immunoSEQ multiplex PCR, lists solely in-frame clones and lacks some. Of under 150,000 clones listed, approximately 78% are singletons. Input material: PBMCs. These receptors were obtained from a woman aged 40 to 55 in good health and CMV-seropositive.

The V gene is TRBV19, the J gene TRBJ2-1; TRBD2 matches at 11 bases. The CDR3 extends over 16 amino acids. From germline, CDR1 is LNHDA and CDR2 SQIVND (reference sequence). Trimming at V came to 0 bases and at J to 10 bases, leaving 8 bases not matched to a gene. The CDR3 region has the DNA TGTGCCAGTAGTATAGACGGTAGCGGGAGGGCCAGGGAGCAGTTCTTC. Encoded protein: CASSIDGSGRAREQFF.

This chain joins TRBV15 and TRBJ2-5; the D gene is possibly TRBD1 (6 bases). V dropped 8 bases and J dropped 5 bases, with 12 bases sitting between them. This CDR3 region has 12 residues. Germline V gene sequence: CDR1 LNHNV, CDR2 YYDKDF (reference sequence). The DNA of the CDR3 is TGTGCCACCCGGGACATCCAGGAGACCCAGTACTTC. Its protein product is CATRDIQETQYF.

The chain uses TRBV15 and TRBJ2-3, with 11 bases matching TRBD2. V lost 0 bases and J lost 0; bases outside the gene matches: 5. This CDR3 region has 18 residues. The germline V gene has CDR1 LNHNV and CDR2 YYDKDF (reference sequence). The CDR3 protein is CATSRDIRTSGSTDTQYF. The CDR3 coding sequence is TGTGCCACCAGCAGAGATATACGGACTAGCGGGAGCACAGATACGCAGTATTTT.

J is TRBJ1-5 and V is TRBV19, with D perhaps matching TRBD1 (6 bases). CDR3 length equals 16 residues. V was trimmed by 5 bases and J by 4 bases, leaving 18 bases between them. Looked up from germline, CDR1 is LNHDA and CDR2 is SQIVND (reference sequence). The CDR3 region has the DNA TGTGCCAGTAGTGTCACGGACAGATATTTAAATCAGCCCCAGCATTTT. It translates to CASSVTDRYLNQPQHF. The full variable domain, rest sourced from reference TRBV19 and TRBJ1-5, is DGGITQSPKYLFRKEGQNVTLSCEQNLNHDAMYWYRQDPGQGLRLIYYSQIVNDFQKGDIAEGYSVSREKKESFPLTVTSAQKNPTAFYLCASSVTDRYLNQPQHFGDGTRLSIL.

This chain uses TRBV6-5 with TRBJ1-2; D may be TRBD1 (6 bases). The CDR3 sequence is 14 residues long. Germline assignment: CDR1 MNHEY and CDR2 SVGAGI. V lost 0 bases, J lost 4 bases, and 9 bases lay in between. This CDR3 reads CASSYSSGVYGYTF. DNA for the CDR3: TGTGCCAGCAGTTACTCTTCAGGGGTCTATGGCTACACCTTC.

The chain is built from TRBV2 and TRBJ1-5, with 7 nucleotides matching TRBD1. This CDR3 has 15 amino acids. Germline V gives CDR1 SNHLY, CDR2 FYNNEI. Trimming removed 1 base from V and 7 bases from J; junction bases left unmatched: 7. The CDR3 DNA reads TGTGCCAGCAGTGAAGGGACAGGTCTTCGACAGCCCCAGCATTTT. Translating gives CASSEGTGLRQPQHF.

This sequence joins TRBV13 and TRBJ2-2; TRBD2 matches at 7 bases. This CDR3 has 17 amino acids. V dropped 5 bases and J dropped 4; count of bases not matched to a gene: 13. Germline V CDR1 and CDR2: PRHDT, FYEKMQ (reference sequence). CDR3 loop: CASSLPLGEGPTGELFF. The DNA for the CDR3 is TGTGCCAGCAGCCTACCACTTGGGGAGGGGCCCACCGGGGAGCTGTTTTTT.

The CDR3 spells CASSGTPDSATNEKLFF. The CDR3 DNA follows: TGTGCCAGCAGCGGCACCCCGGACTCTGCAACTAATGAAAAACTGTTTTTT. The chain links TRBV7-6 to TRBJ1-4; D gene unclear. Trimming removed 5 bases from V and 0 bases from J, with 16 bases in between. The CDR3 covers 17 residues. CDR1 SGHVS and CDR2 FNYEAQ come from the germline V gene. The variable domain in full, completed from reference TRBV7-6 and TRBJ1-4, reads GAGVSQSPRYKVTKRGQDVALRCDPISGHVSLYWYRQALGQGPEFLTYFNYEAQQDKSGLPNDRFSAERPEGSISTLTIQRTEQRDSAMYRCASSGTPDSATNEKLFFGSGTQLSVL.

This chain connects TRBV25-1 to TRBJ1-1; the D is unclear. Between the trimmed V and J ends, which lost 3 bases and 0 bases, there was a span of 11 bases. This CDR3 spans 15 amino acids. Germline V lookup: CDR1 MGHDK, CDR2 SYGVNS. The CDR3 is CASSDVGSMNTEAFF. The CDR3 coding sequence is TGTGCCAGCAGTGATGTGGGCAGCATGAACACTGAAGCTTTCTTT.

This rearrangement joins TRBV5-1 to TRBJ2-7; D might be TRBD1 (7 bases). CDR1 and CDR2 (germline): SGHRS, YFSETQ. The CDR3 has 15 amino acids. Trimming took off 2 bases at V and 4 bases at J, with 16 bases between the two ends. The CDR3 region has the DNA TGCGCCAGCAGCTTCGGGGCAGGGGGAGGATACGAGCAGTACTTC. It codes for CASSFGAGGGYEQYF. Full variable domain (outside the CDR3, taken from reference TRBV5-1 and TRBJ2-7): KAGVTQTPRYLIKTRGQQVTLSCSPISGHRSVSWYQQTPGQGLQFLFEYFSETQRNKGNFPGRFSGRQFSNSRSEMNVSTLELGDSALYLCASSFGAGGGYEQYFGPGTRLTVT.

The chain has TRBV2 and TRBJ2-2; D may be TRBD2 (7 bases). The V gene lost 8 bases and the J gene lost 5 bases, with 21 bases spanning the gap. The CDR3 runs to 16 residues. CDR1 SNHLY and CDR2 FYNNEI come from the germline V gene. The CDR3 DNA is TGTGCCAGCGGGGCGAGGGGGGGCTATCAAACCGGGGAGCTGTTTTTT. It specifies CASGARGGYQTGELFF.

The genes are TRBV5-1 and TRBJ2-5; 8 nucleotides align to TRBD2. The CDR3 consists of 15 residues. V was pared by 4 bases and J by 5 bases, with 10 bases of the junction left unmatched. Looked up from germline, CDR1 is SGHRS and CDR2 is YFSETQ. DNA for the CDR3: TGCGCCAGCAGCCAGACTCCCGGGAGGGGGGAGACCCAGTACTTC. The encoded protein is CASSQTPGRGETQYF.

Here the CDR3 reads CASSSGRIELFF. As DNA, the CDR3 is TGTGCCAGTAGTAGCGGGAGAATAGAGCTGTTTTTT. The chain links TRBV19 to TRBJ2-2, with 7 bases lining up with TRBD2. The germline gives CDR1 LNHDA, CDR2 SQIVND (reference sequence). This CDR3 comprises 12 residues. V shed 4 bases and J 11 bases; nucleotides not matched to a gene: 4.

This clone has a single count. The chain is built from TRBV5-6 and TRBJ2-1; TRBD1 matches at 8 bases. Germline CDR1 and CDR2: SGHDT and YYEEEE. The CDR3 sequence is 17 residues long. The junction had 9 bases not matched to a gene; V was cut back by 1 base and J by 3 bases. DNA for the CDR3: TGTGCCAGCAGCTTGAGCCGGGACAGGTTAATCTACAATGAGCAGTTCTTC. Its translation is CASSLSRDRLIYNEQFF.

V gene TRBV19 combines with J gene TRBJ2-1; perhaps TRBD2 as D (6 bases). V lost 7 bases, J lost 10 bases, and 14 bases lay in between. CDR1 and CDR2 (germline): LNHDA, SQIVND (reference sequence). CDR3 size: 12 residues. This CDR3 reads CASTEAGGEQFF. The CDR3 DNA reads as TGTGCCAGTACGGAAGCGGGCGGGGAGCAGTTCTTC.

The rearrangement joins TRBV28 to TRBJ2-4, with a weak D call TRBD1 (5 bases). CDR1 and CDR2 from the germline V gene are MDHEN and SYDVKM. The CDR3 has 14 amino acids. V lost 3 bases and J 2 bases, leaving 8 bases between the germline ends. Here the CDR3 reads CASSFAGTKNIQYF. CDR3 nucleotide sequence: TGTGCCAGCAGTTTTGCAGGGACCAAAAACATTCAGTACTTC.

This chain connects TRBV4-2 to TRBJ2-4, with a possible D match to TRBD2 (6 bases). Per the germline V gene, CDR1 is LGHNA and CDR2 is YNFKEQ. This CDR3 is built from 13 residues. The V end was cut by 3 bases, the J end by 6 bases, with 9 bases between. DNA of the CDR3: TGTGCCAGCAGCCATCTGGAGGGAAACATTCAGTACTTC. It codes for CASSHLEGNIQYF.

The chain employs TRBV19 and TRBJ1-2; 7 positions match TRBD1. V dropped 4 bases and J dropped 4; count of bases not matched to a gene: 3. CDR1 and CDR2 (germline): LNHDA, SQIVND (reference sequence). The CDR3 is 13 residues long. CDR3 loop: CASSTQGSYGYTF. CDR3 bases: TGTGCCAGTAGTACACAGGGGTCCTATGGCTACACCTTC.